The clone carrying this T cell receptor (beta chain) appeared a few times. Its antigen is still unknown. The sample belongs to a study of T cells in Graves' hyperthyroidism and ophthalmopathy. Findings of the study overall: Researchers report that a 13 V-J model separated ophthalmopathy from stable hyperthyroidism.

Germline loops: CDR1 LNHDA, CDR2 SQIVND (reference sequence). This CDR3 spans 15 amino acids. Trimming took 0 bases from V and 2 from J, leaving 10 bases between them. Authors of the study amplified TCR beta CDR3 regions from RNA transcripts. First-round RT-PCR of the TCR CDR3 relied on the HTBI primer set. TCRdb re-derived calls from the multiplex PCR reads in MiXCR, one entry per CDR3 protein. The sample records a few hundred thousand distinct CDR3 sequences, less than 25% being singletons. The source is a man aged 18-30 years with Graves' hyperthyroidism. The genes are TRBV19 and TRBJ2-5; weak D call: TRBD2 (5 bases). The sample consisted of blood. Written as DNA, the CDR3 is TGTGCCAGTAGTATAGATCTCGGGATTCAAGAGACCCAGTACTTC. This translates into CASSIDLGIQETQYF.